What follows are 27 T cell receptor beta chains derived from one specimen sequenced in a study of cytomegalovirus exposure and HLA in healthy donors. Primers: 60 Vbeta forward and 13 Jbeta reverse. Only in-frame clones appear in the TCRdb table, and some are missing; sequencing was by immunoSEQ multiplex PCR. In the table there are around 170,000 clones, 82% of which are singletons. Sequenced material: PBMCs. These receptors were collected from a middle-aged man in good health and CMV-seronegative.

This clone was detected a few times. The rearrangement joins TRBV28 to TRBJ2-5, with 10 bases fitting TRBD2. The CDR3 contains 19 residues. The V gene's germline CDR1 is MDHEN and CDR2 SYDVKM. The junction had 15 bases not matched to a gene; V was cut back by 5 bases and J by 0 bases. DNA for the CDR3: TGTGCCAGCAGTCCAGAGCGGGAGGGCCGGGGATGGAACCAAGAGACCCAGTACTTC. This translates into CASSPEREGRGWNQETQYF.

The chain carries TRBV4-1 and TRBJ2-3; 12 positions match TRBD2. The CDR3 runs to 16 residues. The germline V gene has CDR1 MGHRA and CDR2 YSYEKL. Trimming took 1 base from V and 7 from J; bases not matched to a gene: 6. CDR3 loop: CASSQAPSGGGNTQYF. The DNA for the CDR3 is TGCGCCAGCAGCCAAGCACCTAGCGGGGGGGGAAATACGCAGTATTTT.

The chain is built from TRBV5-4 and TRBJ1-2, with D perhaps TRBD1 (6 bases). CDR1 and CDR2 from the germline V gene are SGHNT and YYREEE (reference sequence). This CDR3 is built from 15 residues. Trimming removed 3 bases at V and 7 bases at J, with 19 bases between. As DNA, the CDR3 is TGTGCCAGCAGCTCCCGGGACACCATCAAGGGTGGCTACACCTTC. Its translation: CASSSRDTIKGGYTF.

The chain has TRBV7-2 and TRBJ1-1; TRBD1 aligns across 9 bases. CDR1 is SGHTA and CDR2 is FQGNSA in the germline V gene. The CDR3 runs 16 residues. The junction had 11 bases not matched to a gene; V was cut back by 5 bases and J by 4 bases. CDR3 residues: CASSRLQGAVGTEAFF. The CDR3 DNA follows: TGTGCCAGCAGCCGTCTACAGGGGGCAGTGGGCACTGAAGCTTTCTTT.

The V and J genes are TRBV11-3 and TRBJ2-5; 10 bases match TRBD2. CDR1 and CDR2 from the germline V gene are SGHNT and YENEEA. V shed 5 bases, J shed 5 bases, and the junction held 8 bases outside the gene matches. This CDR3 contains 15 residues. The CDR3 region has the DNA TGTGCCAGCAGCCCTAGCGGGGGTGGGCGGGAGACCCAGTACTTC. Translating it yields CASSPSGGGRETQYF.

The gene calls are TRBV5-4 and TRBJ1-2, with a tentative D call TRBD1 (6 bases). With 4 bases removed from V and 0 bases from J, the gap between germline ends came to 16 bases. This CDR3 is 16 amino acids long. Germline V gives CDR1 SGHNT, CDR2 YYREEE (reference sequence). CDR3 bases: TGTGCCAGCAGCCCAGGAACAGGGAACACTAACTATGGCTACACCTTC. Translation: CASSPGTGNTNYGYTF.

The gene calls are TRBV6-1 and TRBJ2-3, with 9 bases fitting TRBD1. The trim removed 6 bases at V and 5 bases at J, leaving 9 bases unmatched. CDR3 length: 15 amino acids. Per germline, CDR1 MNHNS and CDR2 SASEGT. The CDR3 DNA follows: TGTGCCAGCAGATTCCAACAGGGGGCGATAGATACGCAGTATTTT. Encoded protein: CASRFQQGAIDTQYF.

The chain employs TRBV18 and TRBJ1-2; D call uncertain. Germline lookup yields CDR1 KGHSH and CDR2 LQKENI. This CDR3 spans 15 amino acids. Trimming left V 1 base short and J 4 bases short, with 13 bases between. The CDR3 loop reads CASSPLDSESYGYTF. The DNA for the CDR3 is TGTGCCAGCTCACCACTTGACTCGGAGAGCTATGGCTACACCTTC.

The genes are TRBV5-4 and TRBJ2-4; TRBD1 agrees at 7 bases. The CDR3 has 15 amino acids. In germline, CDR1 is SGHNT, CDR2 YYREEE (reference sequence). Unmatched junction bases numbered 5, after V lost 0 bases and J lost 5 bases. The CDR3 sequence: CASSLARQGENIQYF. CDR3 bases: TGTGCCAGCAGCTTGGCCCGCCAGGGGGAAAACATTCAGTACTTC.

The chain couples TRBV4-1 to TRBJ2-5, with D possibly being TRBD2 (6 bases). Germline CDR1 reads MGHRA; CDR2 reads YSYEKL. The CDR3 loop spans 15 amino acids. V shed 0 bases and J shed 5 bases, with 13 bases lying between them. CDR3 nucleotide sequence: TGCGCCAGCAGCCAAGAATGGACTACTCGGGAGACCCAGTACTTC. Translating it yields CASSQEWTTRETQYF.

The chain links TRBV7-2 to TRBJ1-2; 9 nucleotides line up with TRBD1. CDR3 size: 16 residues. The germline V gene has CDR1 SGHTA and CDR2 FQGNSA. The trim removed 1 base at V and 8 bases at J, leaving 11 bases unmatched. The CDR3 loop reads CASSLGPGQGLGGYTF. The CDR3, as DNA: TGTGCCAGCAGCTTAGGTCCGGGACAGGGCCTAGGCGGCTACACCTTC.

This sequence joins TRBV6-6 and TRBJ1-1, with D tentatively TRBD1 (6 bases). This CDR3 region has 14 residues. V lost 4 bases to trimming and J lost 2 bases, with 11 bases between them. Per germline, CDR1 MNHNY and CDR2 SVGAGI (reference sequence). The CDR3 sequence: CASSLTGDNTEAFF. The CDR3 DNA reads as TGTGCCAGCAGTTTGACAGGCGATAACACTGAAGCTTTCTTT.

This chain connects TRBV19 to TRBJ2-5, with a tentative D call TRBD2 (5 bases). The CDR3 length is 16 residues. Trimming took off 1 base at V and 9 bases at J, with 21 bases between the two ends. From germline, CDR1 is LNHDA and CDR2 SQIVND (reference sequence). The CDR3 region is CASSIGSGAGATAQYF. The CDR3 region has the DNA TGTGCCAGTAGTATAGGGAGCGGCGCCGGAGCGACGGCCCAGTACTTC.

The chain couples TRBV19 to TRBJ2-7, with D maybe TRBD2 (6 bases). V was shortened by 4 bases and J by 3 bases, with 16 bases between the two germline ends. CDR1 and CDR2 from the germline V gene are LNHDA and SQIVND (reference sequence). The CDR3 is 15 residues long. The CDR3 DNA sequence: TGTGCCAGTAGTACACCCGGGACTCCTGTCTACGAGCAGTACTTC. This sequence encodes CASSTPGTPVYEQYF.

The chain recombines TRBV7-9 with TRBJ1-1; D gene uncertain. This CDR3 spans 15 amino acids. V dropped 5 bases and J dropped 0 bases, with 13 bases sitting between them. Germline V CDR1 and CDR2: SEHNR, FQNEAQ (reference sequence). The CDR3 sequence: CASSTRPSLNTEAFF. CDR3 bases: TGTGCCAGCAGCACTAGGCCCAGCTTGAACACTGAAGCTTTCTTT.

This clone appeared a few times. V and J are TRBV5-6 and TRBJ2-4; D may be TRBD1 (6 bases). CDR1 and CDR2 from the germline V gene are SGHDT and YYEEEE. The CDR3 extends over 15 amino acids. V gave up 0 bases and J gave up 8 bases, with 15 bases separating them. The DNA for the CDR3 is TGTGCCAGCAGCTTGGCGCATTGGGGGCCGGACATTCAGTACTTC. Translating gives CASSLAHWGPDIQYF. The complete variable domain, with remaining parts taken from reference TRBV5-6 and TRBJ2-4, reads DAGVTQSPTHLIKTRGQQVTLRCSPKSGHDTVSWYQQALGQGPQFIFQYYEEEERQRGNFPDRFSGHQFPNYSSELNVNALLLGDSALYLCASSLAHWGPDIQYFGAGTRLSVL.

The CDR3 sequence is CASSYSPGPGNEQFF. The CDR3 coding sequence is TGTGCCAGCAGTTACTCGCCCGGTCCAGGCAATGAGCAGTTCTTC. V is TRBV6-5 and J is TRBJ2-1; D unresolved. Germline CDR1 reads MNHEY; CDR2 reads SVGAGI. Trimming took 0 bases from V and 6 from J, leaving 12 bases between them. The CDR3 loop spans 15 amino acids.

The CDR3 nucleotides are TGTGCCAGCAGTACCCGCCCGCAGGGGGCCTATGGCTACACCTTC. Its translation is CASSTRPQGAYGYTF. V and J are TRBV28 and TRBJ1-2; TRBD1 agrees at 8 bases. This CDR3 is built from 15 residues. The trim removed 5 bases at V and 4 bases at J, leaving 9 bases unmatched. The germline gives CDR1 MDHEN, CDR2 SYDVKM.

This clone is medium-sized. This chain joins TRBV5-5 and TRBJ1-5, with D possibly TRBD1 on 5 matching bases. The V end was cut by 4 bases, the J end by 2 bases, with 13 bases between. Germline loops: CDR1 SGHKS, CDR2 YYEKEE (reference sequence). This CDR3 region has 15 residues. The CDR3 loop reads CASSLSDSRNQPQHF. In nucleotides, the CDR3 is TGTGCCAGCAGCCTCTCCGACAGCCGCAATCAGCCCCAGCATTTT.

The chain is built from TRBV19 and TRBJ2-1, with 8 bases identical to TRBD2. V lost 6 bases and J lost 4; bases outside the gene matches: 14. CDR3 length: 17 amino acids. CDR1 and CDR2 (germline): LNHDA, SQIVND (reference sequence). CDR3 region: CASSNPVSGGFYNEQFF. The CDR3 DNA reads as TGTGCCAGTAGCAACCCCGTAAGCGGGGGCTTTTACAATGAGCAGTTCTTC.

This clone was seen only once. The V and J genes are TRBV6-5 and TRBJ2-2, with 9 bases fitting TRBD2. The J segment lost 6 bases and the V segment lost 0 bases, leaving 5 bases of the junction unmatched. Germline V gene data show CDR1 as MNHEY and CDR2 as SVGAGI. The CDR3 covers 16 residues. CDR3 DNA sequence: TGTGCCAGCAGTTACTCGCGGGGGGGGAAGGCCGGGGAGCTGTTTTTT. It codes for CASSYSRGGKAGELFF.

V is TRBV25-1 and J is TRBJ2-2, with D maybe TRBD2 (5 bases). This CDR3 is built from 13 residues. Germline lookup yields CDR1 MGHDK and CDR2 SYGVNS. With 5 bases removed from V and 6 bases from J, the gap between germline ends came to 10 bases. CDR3 region: CASSLPGAGELFF. The CDR3, as DNA: TGTGCCAGCAGTCTACCCGGGGCCGGGGAGCTGTTTTTT.

The V and J genes are TRBV7-8 and TRBJ1-2, with D tentatively TRBD1 (5 bases). Germline assignment: CDR1 SGHVS and CDR2 FQNEAQ. Trimming stripped 1 base from V and 4 bases from J, with 7 bases between. The CDR3 length is 13 residues. The CDR3 DNA reads TGTGCCAGCAGCTTAGACGACAGCTATGGCTACACCTTC. Its protein is CASSLDDSYGYTF.

CDR3 amino acids: CASSLQGGYTEAFF. CDR3 DNA: TGTGCCAGCAGCCTACAGGGCGGTTATACTGAAGCTTTCTTT. The chain couples TRBV11-2 to TRBJ1-1, with TRBD1 as a possible D gene (6 bases). Trimming cost V 5 bases and J 5 bases, with 15 bases left between them. The CDR3 sequence is 14 residues long. Germline V gives CDR1 SGHAT, CDR2 FQNNGV.

This chain connects TRBV5-4 to TRBJ2-5; 10 nucleotides agree with TRBD2. The CDR3 covers 16 residues. The germline V gene has CDR1 SGHNT and CDR2 YYREEE (reference sequence). The V and J ends lost 4 bases and 1 base, in that order; junction bases with no gene match: 7. The CDR3 is CASSLVPSGGQETQYF. The CDR3 DNA is TGTGCCAGCAGCCTGGTGCCTAGCGGGGGCCAAGAGACCCAGTACTTC.

Worth noting for this clone: This CDR3 is also generated by other DNA sequences in the sample. This chain uses TRBV19 with TRBJ2-2, with D tentatively TRBD1 (6 bases). The CDR3 length is 14 residues. Trimming stripped 3 bases from V and 2 bases from J, with 7 bases between. Germline CDR1 is LNHDA and CDR2 is SQIVND (reference sequence). The CDR3 region is CASSIRGNTGELFF. In nucleotides, the CDR3 is TGTGCCAGTAGTATCAGGGGTAACACCGGGGAGCTGTTTTTT.

The V call is TRBV13, the J call TRBJ2-2, with 7 bases lining up with TRBD1. The CDR3 spans 18 residues. Germline loops: CDR1 PRHDT, CDR2 FYEKMQ (reference sequence). With V trimmed by 2 bases and J by 5 bases, 14 bases remained unmatched. For the CDR3, the DNA is TGTGCCAGCAGCTTAAGCAGGACAGGCCCCTACGGTACCGGGGAGCTGTTTTTT. It is translated as CASSLSRTGPYGTGELFF.